This T cell receptor beta chain was documented in a study of beta chain features in type 1 diabetes. Across the study: Age and gender were similar between patients and healthy donors, as were cell yields. Researchers looked at about 110 million sorted cells across all samples.

On this clone itself: Its antigen remains unknown. A junction boundary mismatches the germline segment, possibly from a read error.

CDR3 size: 14 residues. Germline values: CDR1 GTSNPN, CDR2 SVGIG (reference sequence). Sequenced material consisted of expressed TCRB transcripts (all of the isolated RNA was reverse transcribed). Profiling relied on immunoSEQ multiplex PCR, and the TCRdb table lists in-frame clones only, not all of them. Of 150,000 to 200,000 clones in the sample, 63% were seen once. Study results and limitations: The question left open here concerned HLA type influencing TCRB rearrangement. VDJ junctions sequenced from type 1 diabetes patients showed fewer insertions and more deletions. Shortening that was moderate but significant affected the TCRB CDR3s of Type 1 diabetes patients in all four CD4+ subsets.

The sequenced material came from naive CD4+ T cells from blood. The TCR comes from a man under 40 with type 1 diabetes. J is TRBJ1-1 and V is TRBV30, with 7 positions matching TRBD1. The CDR3 nucleotides are TGTGCCTGGTCCACGGGACAGCCGAACTCTGAAGCTTTCTTT. It is translated as CAWSTGQPNSEAFF.